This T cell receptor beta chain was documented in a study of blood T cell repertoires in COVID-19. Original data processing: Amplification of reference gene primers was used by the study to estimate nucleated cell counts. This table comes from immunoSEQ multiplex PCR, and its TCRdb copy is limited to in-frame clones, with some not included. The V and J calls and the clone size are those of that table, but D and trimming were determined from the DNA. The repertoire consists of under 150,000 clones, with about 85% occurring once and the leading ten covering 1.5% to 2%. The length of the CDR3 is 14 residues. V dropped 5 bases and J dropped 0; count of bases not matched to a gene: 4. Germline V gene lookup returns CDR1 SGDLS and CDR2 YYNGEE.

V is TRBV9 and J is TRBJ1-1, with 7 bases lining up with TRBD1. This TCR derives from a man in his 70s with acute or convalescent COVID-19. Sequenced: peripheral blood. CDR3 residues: CASSGTDMNTEAFF. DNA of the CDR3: TGTGCCAGCAGTGGGACAGATATGAACACTGAAGCTTTCTTT.